This T cell receptor (beta chain) was identified during a study of cytomegalovirus exposure and HLA in healthy donors. Regarding the study as a whole: What was likely a sequencing artifact was a cluster of highly shared sequence variants. Later analysis reportedly placed an Asian-associated ancestry cluster below the roughly 690-donor mean in N-insertions. Reports state that TCR beta sequences accurately predicted most subjects' HLA-A and HLA-B alleles.

These donors counted as nominally healthy when sampled, but unrecorded immune exposures were likely. A multiplex PCR was run with 60 Vbeta primers and 13 Jbeta primers. Measured with immunoSEQ multiplex PCR; TCRdb has only the in-frame clones, and not every one. This sample yields approximately 140,000 clones, of which 61% are seen a single time; approximately 1.8% belongs to the top ten. As regards this clone: Its antigen is as yet unknown.

The CDR3 extends over 19 amino acids. The chain has TRBV1 and TRBJ2-5; no check of the table's D call, TRBD2, against the DNA was made. TRBV1 corresponds to a pseudogene. Sequenced input: PBMCs. The TCR comes from a male donor in good health and CMV-seronegative. The CDR3 sequence: CTSSQGTPHRAGGRETQYF. CDR3 sequence (DNA): TGCACCAGCAGCCAAGGAACCCCCCATAGAGCGGGGGGGCGGGAGACCCAGTACTTC.